What follows are 23 T cell receptor beta chains derived from one specimen sequenced in a study of blood T cell repertoires in COVID-19. Generated by immunoSEQ multiplex PCR, the TCRdb table keeps only in-frame clones and is missing some. Of 310,000 or so clones listed, 80% to 90% are singletons. Source material: peripheral blood. These receptors were taken from a man in his late teens or twenties who had recovered from COVID-19.

J is TRBJ1-6 and V is TRBV15; D gene uncertain. The CDR3 totals 16 residues. The germline V gene encodes CDR1 LNHNV and CDR2 YYDKDF (reference sequence). Trimming removed 1 base from V and 5 bases from J, with 12 bases in between. CDR3 in DNA: TGTGCCACCAGCAGAGCCGAGGAGGCCAATAATTCACCCCTCCACTTT. The encoded protein is CATSRAEEANNSPLHF.

Note on this clone: Its ends do not fully match the called genes, so a read error is possible. V and J are TRBV7-6 and TRBJ2-3, with 12 bases matching TRBD2. Germline V gives CDR1 SGHVS, CDR2 FNYEAQ. The CDR3 is 14 residues long. CDR3 sequence reads: CASSLAGGSDTQYF. CDR3 sequence (DNA): TGTGCCAGCAGCCTAGCGGGAGGGTCAGATACGCAGTATTTT. Using reference TRBV7-6 and TRBJ2-3 for the parts outside the CDR3, the full variable domain is GAGVSQSPRYKVTKRGQDVALRCDPISGHVSLYWYRQALGQGPEFLTYFNYEAQQDKSGLPNDRFSAERPEGSISTLTIQRTEQRDSAMYRCASSLAGGSDTQYFGPGTRLTVL.

The genes are TRBV30 and TRBJ2-6; D is ambiguous. Per the germline V gene, CDR1 is GTSNPN and CDR2 is SVGIG (reference sequence). The ends were cut back, 4 bases at V and 4 bases at J, with 14 bases in the middle. The CDR3 runs 15 residues. This CDR3 reads CAWNSWPSGANVLTF. For the CDR3, the DNA is TGTGCCTGGAATTCTTGGCCGTCGGGGGCCAACGTCCTGACTTTC. Using reference TRBV30 and TRBJ2-6 for the parts outside the CDR3, the full variable domain is SQTIHQWPATLVQPVGSPLSLECTVEGTSNPNLYWYRQAAGRGLQLLFYSVGIGQISSEVPQNLSASRPQDRQFILSSKKLLLSDSGFYLCAWNSWPSGANVLTFGAGSRLTVL.

This clone was seen a single time. The chain recombines TRBV2 with TRBJ2-7; 11 bases map to TRBD2. Germline CDR1 and CDR2: SNHLY and FYNNEI. V shed 2 bases, J shed 5 bases, and the junction held 5 bases outside the gene matches. The CDR3 runs to 15 residues. The CDR3 nucleotides are TGTGCCAGCAGTGAATCTAGCGGGAGGTTCCACGAGCAGTACTTC. Amino acid sequence: CASSESSGRFHEQYF.

CDR3 DNA sequence: TGTGCCAGCGGGGCTCCGGGTACGCAGTATTTT. This gives the protein CASGAPGTQYF. J is TRBJ2-3 and V is TRBV7-9; TRBD1 is a possible D gene (5 bases). V dropped 8 bases and J dropped 8 bases, with 11 bases sitting between them. Germline V gene data show CDR1 as SEHNR and CDR2 as FQNEAQ (reference sequence). The CDR3 consists of 11 residues.

In its sample, this clone was seen once. V and J are TRBV3-1 (or the pseudogene TRBV3-2) and TRBJ1-6, with unresolved D. V lost 0 bases to trimming and J lost 7 bases, with 10 bases between them. Germline assignment: CDR1 LGHDT and CDR2 YNNKEL (reference sequence). This CDR3 is built from 15 residues. For the CDR3, the DNA is TGTGCCAGCAGCCAAGATCCGGGAGGAAATTCACCCCTCCACTTT. Its protein product is CASSQDPGGNSPLHF.

The rearrangement joins TRBV7-3 to TRBJ2-3, with 10 bases fitting TRBD2. Germline CDR1 SGHTA, CDR2 FQGTGA. V gave up 4 bases and J gave up 0 bases; unmatched junction bases: 1. This CDR3 comprises 15 residues. In nucleotides, the CDR3 is TGTGCCAGCAGCTCGGGACTAGCGAGCACAGATACGCAGTATTTT. Its protein is CASSSGLASTDTQYF.

The chain employs TRBV19 and TRBJ2-1; D possibly corresponds to TRBD2 (6 bases). Germline V gene data show CDR1 as LNHDA and CDR2 as SQIVND (reference sequence). The CDR3 runs 15 residues. Trimming shortened V by 7 bases and J by 0 bases, and 13 bases separated the two germline ends. The CDR3 reads CASTSGGSSYNEQFF. The CDR3 bases are TGTGCCAGTACCTCAGGAGGGAGCTCCTACAATGAGCAGTTCTTC.

This rearrangement joins TRBV7-2 to TRBJ2-1, with 9 bases lining up with TRBD2. This CDR3 contains 15 residues. V shed 2 bases and J 4 bases; nucleotides not matched to a gene: 3. Per germline, CDR1 SGHTA and CDR2 FQGNSA. The CDR3 nucleotides are TGTGCCAGCAGCTTATTCACTAGCGGGTACAATGAGCAGTTCTTC. Translated, it gives CASSLFTSGYNEQFF.

The genes are TRBV6-5 and TRBJ2-7; tentatively, D is TRBD2 (6 bases). V was trimmed by 11 bases and J by 3 bases, leaving 17 bases between them. Germline V gene data show CDR1 as MNHEY and CDR2 as SVGAGI. This CDR3 is built from 13 residues. CDR3 nucleotides: TGTGCCGGGTGCGCGGGACCCCTCTACGAGCAGTACTTC. Translation: CAGCAGPLYEQYF.

The J gene is TRBJ1-1, the V gene TRBV5-8, with D unresolved. CDR1 and CDR2 from the germline V gene are SGHTS and YDEGEE. The CDR3 runs to 15 residues. Trimming removed 0 bases from V and 1 base from J, with 10 bases in between. CDR3 coding DNA: TGTGCCAGCAGCTTGGGCGTAACAGCGAACACTGAAGCTTTCTTT. Translated, it gives CASSLGVTANTEAFF.

This clone was detected only a few times. CDR3 nucleotide sequence: TGCGCCAGCAGCTTGGAGGGGGACTATGGCTACACCTTC. Protein product: CASSLEGDYGYTF. This rearrangement joins TRBV5-1 to TRBJ1-2; possibly TRBD1 for D (6 bases). CDR1 and CDR2 (germline): SGHRS, YFSETQ. V was pared by 0 bases and J by 3 bases, with 6 bases between. The CDR3 spans 13 residues.

DNA for the CDR3: TGCGCCAGCAGCCAAGCCTTGACAAACCCTGAAGCTTTCTTT. Amino acid sequence: CASSQALTNPEAFF. The chain combines TRBV4-3 with TRBJ1-1; D not certain. Germline V gene sequence: CDR1 LGHNA, CDR2 YSLEER. The CDR3 is made up of 14 amino acids. V was clipped by 1 base and J by 6 bases, with 12 bases between them.

V gene TRBV5-1 combines with J gene TRBJ2-5, with TRBD2 identical over 11 bases. Losses at the gene ends were 4 bases for V and 2 bases for J; bases not matched to a gene: 7. This CDR3 is built from 16 residues. CDR1 and CDR2 (germline): SGHRS, YFSETQ. The CDR3 here is CASSTLGTSGQETQYF. CDR3 coding DNA: TGCGCCAGCAGCACCTTGGGGACTAGCGGACAAGAGACCCAGTACTTC.

The rearrangement uses TRBV27 and TRBJ1-2, with 7 bases matching TRBD1. With 4 bases clipped from V and 4 bases from J, the junction kept 6 bases outside the gene matches. Germline V CDR1 and CDR2: MNHEY, SMNVEV (reference sequence). This CDR3 is 14 amino acids long. CDR3 loop: CASSSTGRGYGYTF. DNA for the CDR3: TGTGCCAGCAGTTCGACAGGGAGAGGCTATGGCTACACCTTC.

V and J are TRBV27 and TRBJ2-3; 7 bases line up with TRBD2. V shed 2 bases, J shed 4 bases, and the junction held 3 bases outside the gene matches. The length of the CDR3 is 14 residues. Germline lookup yields CDR1 MNHEY and CDR2 SMNVEV (reference sequence). The CDR3 is CASSLAGDPDTQYF. The CDR3 DNA reads as TGTGCCAGCAGTTTAGCGGGAGATCCAGATACGCAGTATTTT.

The chain carries TRBV19 and TRBJ2-3, with D tentatively TRBD2 (6 bases). The CDR3 extends over 15 amino acids. The germline V gene encodes CDR1 LNHDA and CDR2 SQIVND (reference sequence). V was shortened by 4 bases and J by 2 bases, with 13 bases between the two germline ends. The CDR3 sequence is CASSSYSGATDTQYF. DNA of the CDR3: TGTGCCAGTAGTAGCTATAGCGGTGCCACAGATACGCAGTATTTT.

The genes are TRBV5-8 and TRBJ2-3, with D possibly TRBD2 on 5 matching bases. V gave up 0 bases and J gave up 0 bases, with 11 bases separating them. The germline CDR1 and CDR2 sequences are SGHTS and YDEGEE. The CDR3 is 16 residues long. Here the CDR3 reads CASSLAASPSTDTQYF. The CDR3 region has the DNA TGTGCCAGCAGCTTGGCAGCTAGCCCTAGCACAGATACGCAGTATTTT.

The genes are TRBV4-2 and TRBJ2-1, with 11 bases fitting TRBD2. The CDR3 sequence is 17 residues long. Trimming cost V 0 bases and J 7 bases; bases outside gene matches: 8. Per the germline V gene, CDR1 is LGHNA and CDR2 is YNFKEQ. The CDR3 loop reads CASSQDRGLAVGNEQFF. The DNA for the CDR3 is TGTGCCAGCAGCCAAGATAGGGGACTAGCGGTTGGGAATGAGCAGTTCTTC.

The chain uses TRBV7-2 and TRBJ2-7; D gene uncertain. The V and J ends lost 4 bases and 5 bases respectively, with 12 bases between them. The CDR3 spans 13 residues. The germline gives CDR1 SGHTA, CDR2 FQGNSA. The CDR3 sequence is CASSYSMIDEQYF. CDR3 nucleotides: TGTGCCAGCAGCTACTCTATGATTGACGAGCAGTACTTC. Drawing the rest from reference TRBV7-2 and TRBJ2-7, the complete variable domain is GAGVSQSPSNKVTEKGKDVELRCDPISGHTALYWYRQSLGQGLEFLIYFQGNSAPDKSGLPSDRFSAERTGGSVSTLTIQRTQQEDSAVYLCASSYSMIDEQYFGPGTRLTVT.

The chain employs TRBV30 and TRBJ2-3, with D possibly being TRBD2 (6 bases). The CDR3 is made up of 16 amino acids. Trimming left V 0 bases short and J 4 bases short, with 17 bases between. CDR1 and CDR2 (germline): GTSNPN, SVGIG (reference sequence). The DNA of the CDR3 is TGTGCCTGGAGTGTGGGCCCGGGAGAGGGCCCAGATACGCAGTATTTT. Translating it yields CAWSVGPGEGPDTQYF.

This clone came up once. The J gene is TRBJ2-3, the V gene TRBV30, with TRBD2 matching 8 bases. Germline loops: CDR1 GTSNPN, CDR2 SVGIG (reference sequence). With V trimmed by 3 bases and J by 1 base, 0 bases remained unmatched. This CDR3 spans 13 amino acids. Written as DNA, the CDR3 is TGTGCCTGGAGAGCGGGAGGCACAGATACGCAGTATTTT. Its translation: CAWRAGGTDTQYF.

The rearrangement uses TRBV5-4 and TRBJ2-3; unclear D gene. V dropped 5 bases and J dropped 1 base, with 14 bases sitting between them. This CDR3 has 15 amino acids. Germline-derived CDR1 and CDR2 are SGHNT and YYREEE (reference sequence). The DNA for the CDR3 is TGTGCCAGCAGACACACCTCCCAGGGCACAGATACGCAGTATTTT. Residues: CASRHTSQGTDTQYF.